This T cell receptor (beta chain) comes out of a study of T cells in Graves' hyperthyroidism and ophthalmopathy. The study, taken as a whole, reports: Researchers found most expanded thyroid clonotypes above 0.001 in blood as well.

What was amplified from RNA transcripts were TCR beta CDR3 regions. HTBI primers were used for first-round RT-PCR of the TCR CDR3. Each CDR3 protein gets one entry after TCRdb re-called the multiplex PCR reads with MiXCR. Among 500,000 or so distinct CDR3 sequences listed, 17% were seen once. With 3 bases removed from V and 5 bases from J, the gap between germline ends came to 10 bases. CDR1 and CDR2 (germline): LNHDA, SQIVND (reference sequence). The CDR3 is 13 residues long. Cells are PBMCs isolated from approximately 9.2 ml of fresh blood. This clonotype was picked up a small number of times. Its antigen is not identified.

The rearrangement links TRBV19 to TRBJ1-1, with D possibly TRBD1 on 5 matching bases. This TCR was recovered from a woman younger than 35 with Graves' ophthalmopathy. The sequenced material came from blood. CDR3 residues: CASSIWGGTEAFF. The CDR3 DNA is TGTGCCAGTAGTATTTGGGGCGGAACTGAAGCTTTCTTT.